The 11 T cell receptor beta chains below all came from one sample that was sequenced in a study of cytomegalovirus exposure and HLA in healthy donors listed by TCRdb under 2017. The receptor library was made with the immunoSEQ multiplex PCR assay. A mixture of 60 forward primers for TCR Vbeta segments and 13 reverse primers for TCR Jbeta segments was used in the multiplex PCR. In its TCRdb copy, this immuneACCESS table keeps in-frame sequences only and misses some clones. Where compared with another copy, unresolved V genes explain less than half of these, and the others have no known cause. Within this sample are 150,000 to 180,000 clones, with roughly 82% of them counted one time only. The ten largest make up 5.5% to 8.5% of the sample. The sample was PBMCs. The receptors shown here come from a woman aged 50 to 60 in good health and CMV-seropositive.

In DNA form, the CDR3 reads TGTGCCAGCAGCCGACAGGTCATGAACACTGAAGCTTTCTTT. Protein sequence: CASSRQVMNTEAFF. The chain is built from TRBV27 and TRBJ1-1, with a possible D match to TRBD1 (6 bases). This CDR3 region has 14 residues. The germline V and J ends were trimmed by 6 bases and 0 bases, with 11 bases remaining between them. The germline V gene encodes CDR1 MNHEY and CDR2 SMNVEV (reference sequence).

The rearrangement joins TRBV11-1 to TRBJ2-7; perhaps TRBD1 as D (5 bases). Between the trimmed V and J ends, which lost 1 base and 5 bases, there was a span of 18 bases. From germline, CDR1 is SGHAT and CDR2 FQDESV (reference sequence). There are 16 residues in the CDR3. The CDR3 region is CASSLDLRQGNNEQYF. The CDR3 region has the DNA TGTGCCAGCAGCTTAGACCTACGCCAGGGTAATAACGAGCAGTACTTC. Full variable domain (outside the CDR3, taken from reference TRBV11-1 and TRBJ2-7): EAEVAQSPRYKITEKSQAVAFWCDPISGHATLYWYRQILGQGPELLVQFQDESVVDDSQLPKDRFSAERLKGVDSTLKIQPAELGDSAMYLCASSLDLRQGNNEQYFGPGTRLTVT.

V usage is TRBV6-1 and J usage is TRBJ2-7; TRBD1 matches 9 bases. The germline CDR1 and CDR2 sequences are MNHNS and SASEGT. The CDR3 has 14 amino acids. The V and J ends lost 7 bases and 9 bases, in that order; junction bases with no gene match: 13. The CDR3 spells CASIRWGTGFVQYF. In DNA, the CDR3 is TGTGCCAGCATCAGGTGGGGGACAGGGTTTGTGCAGTACTTC.

V is TRBV29-1 and J is TRBJ2-3, with D possibly matching TRBD2 (6 bases). V was shortened by 4 bases and J by 2 bases, with 19 bases between the two germline ends. Looked up from germline, CDR1 is SQVTM and CDR2 is ANQGSEA. The CDR3 spans 16 residues. CDR3 amino acids: CSVAATPGGDTDTQYF. CDR3 coding DNA: TGCAGCGTTGCTGCGACTCCGGGCGGGGACACAGATACGCAGTATTTT.

The V gene is TRBV27, the J gene TRBJ2-7; TRBD1 matches at 9 bases. CDR3 length: 12 residues. Per germline, CDR1 MNHEY and CDR2 SMNVEV (reference sequence). J lost 6 bases, V lost 7 bases, and 4 bases had no gene match. The CDR3 DNA reads TGTGCCAGCACAACAGGGGGCCGCGAGCAGTACTTC. Translation: CASTTGGREQYF.

CDR3 region: CASSEGQLLRNQPQHF. CDR3 bases: TGTGCCAGCAGTGAAGGACAACTCCTCCGGAATCAGCCCCAGCATTTT. This chain uses TRBV6-1 with TRBJ1-5; D remains ambiguous. The V gene's germline CDR1 is MNHNS and CDR2 SASEGT. The V end was cut by 1 base, the J end by 4 bases, with 14 bases between. The CDR3 consists of 16 residues.

This chain links TRBV5-1 with TRBJ1-4; TRBD1 aligns across 7 bases. Germline CDR1 is SGHRS and CDR2 is YFSETQ. Trimming took 5 bases from V and 7 from J; bases not matched to a gene: 8. The CDR3 loop spans 14 amino acids. The CDR3 bases are TGCGCCAGCAGTACCGACAGGGTGGGTGAAAAACTGTTTTTT. Residues: CASSTDRVGEKLFF.

For the CDR3, the DNA is TGTGCCAGCAGCTTATTTAACAGGGGGCCTTACTCCTACAATGAGCAGTTCTTC. Encoded protein: CASSLFNRGPYSYNEQFF. The J gene is TRBJ2-1, the V gene TRBV7-6, with 9 bases aligning to TRBD1. The junction had 8 bases not matched to a gene; V was cut back by 2 bases and J by 0 bases. Germline assignment: CDR1 SGHVS and CDR2 FNYEAQ. This CDR3 contains 18 residues. The entire variable domain, with the rest obtained from reference TRBV7-6 and TRBJ2-1, is as follows: GAGVSQSPRYKVTKRGQDVALRCDPISGHVSLYWYRQALGQGPEFLTYFNYEAQQDKSGLPNDRFSAERPEGSISTLTIQRTEQRDSAMYRCASSLFNRGPYSYNEQFFGPGTRLTVL.

The chain joins TRBV27 to TRBJ1-2; D perhaps matches TRBD1 (6 bases). V was clipped by 0 bases and J by 4 bases, with 15 bases between them. The CDR3 consists of 16 residues. Per the germline V gene, CDR1 is MNHEY and CDR2 is SMNVEV (reference sequence). CDR3 protein: CASSLSLAQGPYGYTF. The CDR3 DNA reads TGTGCCAGCAGTTTATCGTTAGCCCAGGGGCCCTATGGCTACACCTTC.

The chain employs TRBV5-4 and TRBJ2-3, with TRBD2 matching over 14 bases. V was clipped by 5 bases and J by 6 bases; unmatched bases: 5. CDR1 is SGHNT, CDR2 YYREEE, per germline (reference sequence). The CDR3 covers 15 residues. The DNA for the CDR3 is TGTGCCAGCAGGCCCGGGACTAGCGGGGGTGATACGCAGTATTTT. Protein sequence: CASRPGTSGGDTQYF.

The J gene is TRBJ1-6, the V gene TRBV5-4, with TRBD1 matching 8 bases. The V segment lost 0 bases and the J segment 1 base; nucleotides outside the gene matches: 3. The CDR3 runs to 17 residues. Germline assignment: CDR1 SGHNT and CDR2 YYREEE (reference sequence). CDR3 coding DNA: TGTGCCAGCAGCTTGGGAGGACAGGGATCCTATAATTCACCCCTCCACTTT. Encoded protein: CASSLGGQGSYNSPLHF.